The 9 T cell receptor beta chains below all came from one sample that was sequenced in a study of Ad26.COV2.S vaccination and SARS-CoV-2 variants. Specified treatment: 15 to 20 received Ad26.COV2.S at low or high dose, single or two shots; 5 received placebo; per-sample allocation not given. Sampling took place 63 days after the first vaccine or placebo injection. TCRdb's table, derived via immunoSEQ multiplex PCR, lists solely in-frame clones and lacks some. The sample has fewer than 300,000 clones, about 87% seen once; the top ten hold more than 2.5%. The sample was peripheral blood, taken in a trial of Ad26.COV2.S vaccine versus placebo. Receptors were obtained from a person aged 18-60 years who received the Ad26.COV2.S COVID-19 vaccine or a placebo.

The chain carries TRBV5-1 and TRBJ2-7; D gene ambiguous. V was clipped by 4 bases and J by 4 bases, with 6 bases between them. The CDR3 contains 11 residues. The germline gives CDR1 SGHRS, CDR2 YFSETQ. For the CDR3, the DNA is TGCGCCAGCAGCCACACGTACGAGCAGTACTTC. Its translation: CASSHTYEQYF.

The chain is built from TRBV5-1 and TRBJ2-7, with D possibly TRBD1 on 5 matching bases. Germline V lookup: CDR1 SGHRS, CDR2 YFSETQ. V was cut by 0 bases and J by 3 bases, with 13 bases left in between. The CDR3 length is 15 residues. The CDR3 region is CASSLGTVRGYEQYF. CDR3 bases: TGCGCCAGCAGCTTGGGTACGGTTAGGGGCTACGAGCAGTACTTC.

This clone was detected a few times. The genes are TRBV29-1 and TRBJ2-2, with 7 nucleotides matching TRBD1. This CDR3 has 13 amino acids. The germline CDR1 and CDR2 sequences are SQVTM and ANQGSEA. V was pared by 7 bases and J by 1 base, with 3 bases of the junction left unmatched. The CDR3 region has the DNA TGCAGCGGACAGGGTCTGAACACCGGGGAGCTGTTTTTT. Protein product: CSGQGLNTGELFF.

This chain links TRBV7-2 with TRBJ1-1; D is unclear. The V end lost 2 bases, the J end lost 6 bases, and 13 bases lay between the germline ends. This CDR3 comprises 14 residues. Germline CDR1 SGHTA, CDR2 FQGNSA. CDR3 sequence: CASSLRSPAAEAFF. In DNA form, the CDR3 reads TGTGCCAGCAGCTTAAGGTCCCCAGCAGCTGAAGCTTTCTTT.

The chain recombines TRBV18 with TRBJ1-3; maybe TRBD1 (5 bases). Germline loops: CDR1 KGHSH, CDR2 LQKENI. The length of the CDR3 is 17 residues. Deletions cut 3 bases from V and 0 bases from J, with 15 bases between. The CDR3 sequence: CASSPVAGGVSGNTIYF. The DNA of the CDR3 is TGTGCCAGCTCACCGGTTGCAGGAGGGGTCTCTGGAAACACCATATATTTT.

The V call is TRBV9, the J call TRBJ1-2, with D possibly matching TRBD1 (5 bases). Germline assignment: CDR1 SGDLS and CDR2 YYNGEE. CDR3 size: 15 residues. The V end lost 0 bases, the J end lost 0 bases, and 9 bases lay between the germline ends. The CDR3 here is CASSVGAGSNYGYTF. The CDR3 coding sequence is TGTGCCAGCAGCGTAGGGGCAGGGTCTAACTATGGCTACACCTTC.

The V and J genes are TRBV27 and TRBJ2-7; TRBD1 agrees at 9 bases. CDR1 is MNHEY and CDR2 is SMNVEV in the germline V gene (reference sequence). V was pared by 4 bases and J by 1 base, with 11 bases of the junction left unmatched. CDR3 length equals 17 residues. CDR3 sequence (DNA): TGTGCCAGCAGTTCTCGATCCGTACAGGGGGCGTCCTACGAGCAGTACTTC. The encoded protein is CASSSRSVQGASYEQYF.

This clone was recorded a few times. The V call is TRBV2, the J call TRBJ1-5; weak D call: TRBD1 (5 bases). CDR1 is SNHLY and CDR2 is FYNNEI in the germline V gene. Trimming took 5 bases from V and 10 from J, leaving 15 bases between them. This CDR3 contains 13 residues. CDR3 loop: CASSIGGGQPQHF. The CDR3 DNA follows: TGTGCCAGCAGTATCGGGGGAGGGCAACCCCAGCATTTT.

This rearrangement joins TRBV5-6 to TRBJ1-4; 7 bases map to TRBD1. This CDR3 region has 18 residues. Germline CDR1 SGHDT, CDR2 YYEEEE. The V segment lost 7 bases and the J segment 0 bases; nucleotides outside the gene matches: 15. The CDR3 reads CASVRQGGFYATNEKLFF. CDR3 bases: TGTGCCAGCGTCCGACAGGGTGGGTTCTACGCAACTAATGAAAAACTGTTTTTT.